The table lists the clone carrying this TCR beta chain with a count of one. The CDR3 is 14 residues long. V was cut by 2 bases and J by 5 bases, with 12 bases left in between. Germline CDR1 reads KGHSH; CDR2 reads LQKENI. This entry is derived from a study of blood T cell repertoires in COVID-19. Study overall: The cDNA or gDNA used as material had been derived from T cells, B-cell-depleted T cells, or PBMCs.

Produced via immunoSEQ multiplex PCR; TCRdb's table is partial and in-frame only. The table has about 60,000 clones, 55% to 80% seen once; the top ten hold more than 4.5%. The J gene is TRBJ2-5, the V gene TRBV18, with D unclear. Material: peripheral blood. The receptor was derived from an older woman with COVID-19, enrolled during active disease. DNA for the CDR3: TGTGCCAGCTCACCAAATGCGGATGCGGAGACCCAGTACTTC. It yields the protein CASSPNADAETQYF.